At least ten counts were recorded for the clone carrying this T cell receptor (beta chain). TCRdb re-derived calls from the RACE reads in MiXCR, one entry per CDR3 protein. Found here are 180,000 or so distinct CDR3 sequences, about 15% of them singletons; the top ten hold about 1.7%. The data belong to a study of human T cells and chemical hapten exposure. The time point here: patch test 1, 2 weeks after DPC sensitization. Regarding treatment: therapeutic diphenylcyclopropenone sensitization with weekly scalp DPC. There are 15 residues in the CDR3. V lost 0 bases and J 3 bases, leaving 12 bases between the germline ends. The V gene's germline CDR1 is LGHNA and CDR2 YSLEER.

The sequences come from whole blood, collected in connection with sensitization to the hapten diphenylcyclopropenone (DPC). The sequence was obtained from a woman in her twenties or thirties with alopecia areata. Some clones in this sample may be carry-over from other donors' samples. The chain combines TRBV4-3 with TRBJ2-7, with TRBD1 as a possible D gene (6 bases). CDR3 in amino acids: CASSQEPRDIYEQYF. For the CDR3, the DNA is TGCGCCAGCAGCCAAGAGCCCCGGGACATCTACGAGCAGTACTTC.